The 27 T cell receptor beta chains in this list originate from one sample, sequenced in a study of T-cell reconstitution after alpha-beta-depleted transplantation in children (dated by TCRdb to the mid-2010s). These receptors are not linked to any known antigen. Preparation of the library involved PCR. Sequencer: Illumina HiSeq 2500. TCR libraries were prepared with molecular barcoding, using unique molecular identifiers to normalize TCRbeta repertoire quantification. TCRdb reprocessed the public reads (quality trimming at Q25 with fastp, clone calling with MiXCR) and kept in-frame beta chains. Every entry covers one CDR3 protein and lists the most common genes and DNA from its rows. In this sample the table shows around 300,000 distinct CDR3 sequences, roughly 8.2% of which occur a single time. The ten top clones hold 9.1% of the sample. What the study reported, not specific to this receptor: Hyperexpanded clone frequencies declined over subsequent months; after one year, T-cell counts and TCRbeta diversity were mostly attributed to newly produced T cells.

Interpreted using the paper, the treatment or condition label stands for: allogeneic hematopoietic cell transplantation with graft depleted of TCRalphabeta T cells and CD19 B cells. Specimen: peripheral blood, collected 360 days after TCRalphabeta/CD19-depleted stem cell transplant. The receptors were sampled from a female patient between 2 and 10 years old who had a stem cell transplant for Fanconi anemia, so the T cells may come from the graft donor.

There are many counts of this clonotype. The rearrangement links TRBV12-3 or TRBV12-4 to TRBJ2-1; TRBD2 aligns across 9 bases. The CDR3 is 16 amino acids. V shed 5 bases and J 3 bases; nucleotides not matched to a gene: 8. CDR3 coding DNA: TGTGCCAGCAGTCCATGGACTAGCGTGAACTACAATGAGCAGTTCTTC. Its protein is CASSPWTSVNYNEQFF.

This clonotype was counted many times. The chain is built from TRBV29-1 and TRBJ1-1; no definite D call. CDR1 and CDR2 from the germline V gene are SQVTM and ANQGSEA. Trimming shortened V by 4 bases and J by 1 base, and 10 bases separated the two germline ends. CDR3 length: 13 amino acids. This CDR3 is CSVVTGTNTEAFF. CDR3 sequence (DNA): TGCAGCGTTGTAACCGGAACGAACACTGAAGCTTTCTTT. Together with reference TRBV29-1 and TRBJ1-1, the CDR3 gives the full variable domain: SAVISQKPSRDICQRGTSLTIQCQVDSQVTMMFWYRQQPGQSLTLIATANQGSEATYESGFVIDKFPISRPNLTFSTLTVSNMSPEDSSIYLCSVVTGTNTEAFFGQGTRLTVV.

This clonotype was recorded many times. V and J are TRBV5-1 and TRBJ2-1; 11 bases are shared with TRBD2. V lost 1 base, J lost 3 bases, and 3 bases stayed unmatched. Germline CDR1 reads SGHRS; CDR2 reads YFSETQ. This CDR3 has 16 residues. The CDR3 reads CASSLLAGGYYNEQFF. CDR3 bases: TGCGCCAGCAGCTTGTTAGCGGGGGGGTACTACAATGAGCAGTTCTTC.

This clonotype was seen repeatedly, ten times or more. The chain joins TRBV2 to TRBJ2-7; TRBD1 matches 7 bases. Germline V lookup: CDR1 SNHLY, CDR2 FYNNEI. The trim removed 8 bases at V and 4 bases at J, leaving 11 bases unmatched. The CDR3 contains 14 residues. For the CDR3, the DNA is TGTGCCAGCCCTGCGGAGACAGGGTCTTACGAGCAGTACTTC. Its translation: CASPAETGSYEQYF.

This clonotype was observed a handful of times. This chain uses TRBV28 with TRBJ2-7; a weak D match, TRBD2 (6 bases). V lost 7 bases to trimming and J lost 6 bases, with 13 bases between them. This CDR3 region has 12 residues. Looked up from germline, CDR1 is MDHEN and CDR2 is SYDVKM. The CDR3 protein is CASTGWRGEQYV. CDR3 coding DNA: TGTGCCAGCACCGGCTGGCGGGGCGAGCAGTACGTC.

The J gene is TRBJ2-1, the V gene TRBV20-1; D tentatively fits TRBD1 or TRBD2 (5 bases each). This CDR3 has 14 residues. Germline V CDR1 and CDR2: DFQATT, SNEGSKA (reference sequence). Trimming took 5 bases from V and 10 from J, leaving 21 bases between them. The CDR3 is CSAGGDGVRREQFF. The CDR3 nucleotides read TGCAGTGCTGGGGGAGACGGGGTCCGGAGGGAGCAGTTCTTC.

V usage is TRBV5-3 and J usage is TRBJ2-2; D is perhaps TRBD1 (6 bases). TRBV5-3 has ORF status, its function being uncertain. The CDR3 is 13 residues long. V lost 10 bases to trimming and J lost 5 bases, with 15 bases between them. CDR3 DNA sequence: TGTGCCTACCACCCACAGGGAACCGGGGAGCTGTTTTTT. Translated: CAYHPQGTGELFF.

In this sample, this clonotype turned up many times. The chain joins TRBV15 to TRBJ1-1; D is unclear. Germline CDR1 and CDR2: LNHNV and YYDKDF (reference sequence). The CDR3 has 17 residues. The V and J ends lost 0 bases and 1 base respectively, with 15 bases between them. The CDR3 sequence: CATSRDLKRLTNTEAFF. CDR3 sequence (DNA): TGTGCCACCAGCAGAGATCTAAAAAGGTTGACGAACACTGAAGCTTTCTTT.

The chain carries TRBV2 and TRBJ1-1; D not certain. Germline CDR1 reads SNHLY; CDR2 reads FYNNEI. This CDR3 is 13 amino acids long. The V end was cut by 7 bases, the J end by 6 bases, with 15 bases between. CDR3 in amino acids: CASKTTHSSEAFF. CDR3 nucleotide sequence: TGTGCCAGCAAAACCACCCATAGTTCTGAAGCTTTCTTT.

The DNA for the CDR3 is TGTGCCAGCAATGGCAAGGGGCCGCCTGGCTACACCTTC. Its translation is CASNGKGPPGYTF. The chain has TRBV2 and TRBJ1-2; possible D gene TRBD1, 5 bases. V lost 7 bases, J lost 7 bases, and 16 bases lay in between. Germline values: CDR1 SNHLY, CDR2 FYNNEI. There are 13 residues in the CDR3.

This clonotype was recorded at least ten times. V gene TRBV7-2 combines with J gene TRBJ2-3; D is possibly TRBD2 (6 bases). CDR1 and CDR2 from the germline V gene are SGHTA and FQGNSA. V was shortened by 1 base and J by 4 bases, with 6 bases between the two germline ends. CDR3 length: 13 residues. In nucleotides, the CDR3 is TGTGCCAGCAGCTTAGGGGGGGCAGATACGCAGTATTTT. It is translated as CASSLGGADTQYF.

This clonotype was found many times. The chain carries TRBV20-1 and TRBJ2-3; the D is unclear. The CDR3 length is 14 residues. Germline CDR1 reads DFQATT; CDR2 reads SNEGSKA (reference sequence). The ends were cut back, 6 bases at V and 5 bases at J, with 18 bases in the middle. This chain's CDR3 is CSAVGMGNGDTQYF. In nucleotides, the CDR3 is TGCAGTGCCGTCGGCATGGGTAATGGAGATACGCAGTATTTT.

This clonotype was counted a few times. This chain joins TRBV9 and TRBJ2-2; 7 nucleotides agree with TRBD1. V gave up 6 bases and J gave up 3 bases; unmatched junction bases: 5. Germline-derived CDR1 and CDR2 are SGDLS and YYNGEE. The length of the CDR3 is 14 residues. CDR3 protein: CASKETGDTGELFF. The CDR3 region has the DNA TGTGCCAGCAAGGAAACAGGGGACACCGGGGAGCTGTTTTTT.

This clonotype has ten or more counts. This chain connects TRBV25-1 to TRBJ2-7, with 7 nucleotides matching TRBD2. The CDR3 totals 13 residues. The germline V gene encodes CDR1 MGHDK and CDR2 SYGVNS. J was trimmed by 2 bases and V by 8 bases; bases with no gene match: 6. This CDR3 reads CASGRGTPYEQYF. The CDR3, as DNA: TGTGCCAGCGGGCGGGGGACCCCCTACGAGCAGTACTTC.

This clonotype was picked up a small number of times. The rearrangement links TRBV7-3 to TRBJ1-2; 7 bases match TRBD1. The V gene's germline CDR1 is SGHTA and CDR2 FQGTGA. The CDR3 loop spans 15 amino acids. V gave up 1 base and J gave up 3 bases; unmatched junction bases: 5. The CDR3 region is CASSLMAGGDYGYTF. In DNA, the CDR3 is TGTGCCAGCAGCTTAATGGCAGGGGGGGACTATGGCTACACCTTC.

This clonotype was observed many times. The chain employs TRBV4-3 and TRBJ2-7; D unclear. Per the germline V gene, CDR1 is LGHNA and CDR2 is YSLEER. This CDR3 has 13 residues. Trimming cost V 0 bases and J 6 bases, with 9 bases left between them. CDR3 residues: CASSQELNAEQYV. CDR3 in DNA: TGCGCCAGCAGCCAAGAACTGAACGCCGAGCAGTACGTC.

The chain employs TRBV25-1 and TRBJ2-1, with no clear D. The germline V gene encodes CDR1 MGHDK and CDR2 SYGVNS. The CDR3 totals 16 residues. The ends were cut back, 3 bases at V and 0 bases at J, with 12 bases in the middle. Written as DNA, the CDR3 is TGTGCCAGCAGTGATTCCGGCGGAAACTCCTACAATGAGCAGTTCTTC. The encoded protein is CASSDSGGNSYNEQFF.

This clonotype was found a few times. V usage is TRBV28 and J usage is TRBJ1-2; 8 positions agree with TRBD1. Germline V gives CDR1 MDHEN, CDR2 SYDVKM. The CDR3 is 14 residues long. The trim removed 7 bases at V and 11 bases at J, leaving 15 bases unmatched. CDR3 region: CASTLKAGTGQYTF. As DNA, the CDR3 is TGTGCCAGCACCCTTAAAGCTGGGACAGGTCAATACACCTTC.

This clonotype was seen at least ten times. This sequence joins TRBV20-1 and TRBJ1-5, with a tentative D call TRBD1 (5 bases). The CDR3 extends over 14 amino acids. V gave up 6 bases and J gave up 0 bases, with 12 bases separating them. Per the germline V gene, CDR1 is DFQATT and CDR2 is SNEGSKA (reference sequence). CDR3 nucleotide sequence: TGCAGTGCCCCAGACAGCTATAGCAATCAGCCCCAGCATTTT. This encodes CSAPDSYSNQPQHF.

There are many counts of this clonotype. The V and J genes are TRBV3-1 and TRBJ1-1; no definite D call. Germline CDR1 and CDR2: LGHDT and YNNKEL (reference sequence). Deletions cut 0 bases from V and 8 bases from J, with 7 bases between. This CDR3 has 12 amino acids. The CDR3 region has the DNA TGTGCCAGCAGCCAAGATGGCTACGAAGCTTTCTTT. Its protein product is CASSQDGYEAFF.

There are a few counts of this clonotype. The gene calls are TRBV15 and TRBJ2-5; 9 bases are shared with TRBD2. Germline CDR1 LNHNV, CDR2 YYDKDF (reference sequence). CDR3 length equals 14 residues. Germline trimming cut 8 bases from V and 7 bases from J; bases unmatched to any gene: 11. The CDR3 loop reads CATERVAGEGTQYF. The CDR3 bases are TGTGCCACCGAACGGGTAGCGGGGGAGGGGACCCAGTACTTC.

The J gene is TRBJ1-5, the V gene TRBV6-2 or TRBV6-3, with D hard to call. Deletions cut 6 bases from V and 4 bases from J, with 22 bases between. The CDR3 is 17 amino acids. In germline, CDR1 is MNHEY, CDR2 SVGEGT. DNA for the CDR3: TGTGCCAGCAGCCCCTGGGAGGGTCATGGAGGGAATCAGCCCCAGCATTTT. It encodes CASSPWEGHGGNQPQHF.

This rearrangement joins TRBV7-2 to TRBJ1-2; TRBD1 agrees at 8 bases. The trim removed 1 base at V and 5 bases at J, leaving 6 bases unmatched. CDR1 and CDR2 (germline): SGHTA, FQGNSA. The CDR3 length is 15 residues. CDR3 region: CASSLVSTGAYGYTF. The CDR3 DNA reads as TGTGCCAGCAGCTTAGTCTCGACAGGGGCATATGGCTACACCTTC.

This clonotype was found many times. The genes are TRBV20-1 and TRBJ1-5; D perhaps matches TRBD1 (6 bases). Trimming took off 0 bases at V and 6 bases at J, with 12 bases between the two ends. The germline V gene encodes CDR1 DFQATT and CDR2 SNEGSKA (reference sequence). The CDR3 has 14 residues. The CDR3, as DNA: TGCAGTGCTAGAGACTCTACAGGGCTTCAGCCCCAGCATTTT. Residues: CSARDSTGLQPQHF.

In its sample, this clonotype was seen many times. DNA of the CDR3: TGTGCCAGGGGCGCCTACAATGAGCAGTTCTTC. Translating gives CARGAYNEQFF. The chain couples TRBV2 to TRBJ2-1; D uncertain. Per germline, CDR1 SNHLY and CDR2 FYNNEI. The CDR3 is made up of 11 amino acids. V shed 9 bases and J shed 2 bases, with 5 bases lying between them.

This clonotype was recorded a few times. The chain couples TRBV19 to TRBJ1-2, with 7 bases fitting TRBD1. Germline trimming cut 3 bases from V and 3 bases from J; bases unmatched to any gene: 7. Germline CDR1 is LNHDA and CDR2 is SQIVND (reference sequence). This CDR3 has 15 amino acids. The CDR3 sequence is CASSIRGTAHYGYTF. For the CDR3, the DNA is TGTGCCAGTAGTATTAGAGGGACAGCACACTATGGCTACACCTTC.

The chain joins TRBV11-2 to TRBJ2-7; a possible D gene is TRBD1 (5 bases). This CDR3 is built from 12 residues. V dropped 6 bases and J dropped 6 bases, with 12 bases sitting between them. Germline V gives CDR1 SGHAT, CDR2 FQNNGV. CDR3: CASSHGAVEQYF. In DNA, the CDR3 is TGTGCCAGCAGTCATGGGGCCGTCGAGCAGTACTTC.